The text below deals with one T cell receptor beta chain. Its antigen remains unidentified. The sample is drawn from a study of OX40 agonist ivuxolimab in advanced cancers. Study information: The dose-escalation group included hepatocellular carcinoma, melanoma, renal cell carcinoma and head and neck cancer. Prior anti-PD-1, anti-PD-L1 or anti-CTLA-4 therapy was allowed; roughly 40% had some. Broader study findings: Nonresponders, in some cases, also had low normalized T-cell clonal expansion.

Repertoires were generated with immunoSEQ multiplex PCR, while TCRdb's copy carries only in-frame clones and drops some. The repertoire holds 25,000 to 30,000 clones, 80% to 90% seen once, with more than 13% in the top ten. The trim removed 5 bases at V and 6 bases at J, leaving 7 bases unmatched. The CDR3 is 16 residues long. Germline CDR1 reads SGHAT; CDR2 reads FQNNGV. The source of this sequence is an adult with an advanced solid tumor such as melanoma, head and neck, liver or kidney cancer. The J gene is TRBJ2-2, the V gene TRBV11-2, with 12 nucleotides matching TRBD1. Sequencing was performed on CD4+ or CD8+ T cells sorted from blood, taken in a trial of the OX40 agonist ivuxolimab. CDR3 DNA sequence: TGTGCCAGCAGCGAATCCGGGACAGGGGGCTCCGGGGAGCTGTTTTTT. It is translated as CASSESGTGGSGELFF.